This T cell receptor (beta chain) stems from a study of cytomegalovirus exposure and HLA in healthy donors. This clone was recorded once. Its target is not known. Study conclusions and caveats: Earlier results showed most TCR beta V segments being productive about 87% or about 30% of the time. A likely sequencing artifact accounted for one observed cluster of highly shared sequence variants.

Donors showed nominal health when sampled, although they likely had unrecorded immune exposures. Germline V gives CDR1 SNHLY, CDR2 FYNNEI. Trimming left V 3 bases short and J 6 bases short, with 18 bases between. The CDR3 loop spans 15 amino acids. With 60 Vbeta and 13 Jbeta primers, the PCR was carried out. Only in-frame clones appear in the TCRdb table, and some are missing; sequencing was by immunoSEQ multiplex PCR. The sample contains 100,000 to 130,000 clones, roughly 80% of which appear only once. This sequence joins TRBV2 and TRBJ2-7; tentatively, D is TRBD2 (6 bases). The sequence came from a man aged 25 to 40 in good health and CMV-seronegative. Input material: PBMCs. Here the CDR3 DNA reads TGTGCCAGCAGTGAGAGGCGGGGAGCGCCGGGCGAGCAGTACTTC. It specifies CASSERRGAPGEQYF. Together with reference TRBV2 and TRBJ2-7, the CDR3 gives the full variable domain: EPEVTQTPSHQVTQMGQEVILRCVPISNHLYFYWYRQILGQKVEFLVSFYNNEISEKSEIFDDQFSVERPDGSNFTLKIRSTKLEDSAMYFCASSERRGAPGEQYFGPGTRLTVT.